Shown below are 8 T cell receptor beta chains from a single sample sequenced in a study of T cells in Graves' hyperthyroidism and ophthalmopathy (dated 2019 in TCRdb). The library was made by multiplex PCR. The sequencing machine was an Illumina HiSeq 2000. Amplification of TCR beta CDR3 regions was carried out from RNA transcripts. The first round of RT-PCR for the TCR CDR3 was performed with the HTBI primer set and the Qiagen OneStep RT-PCR kit. Using fastp trimming at Q25 and MiXCR clonotype assembly, TCRdb reanalyzed the public sequencing data and kept in-frame beta chains. Rows matching on CDR3 protein sequence are summarized as one entry with the most common DNA and genes. The sample table lists 500,000 to 700,000 distinct CDR3 sequences, around 15% of them with a count of one. The ten largest clones take up about 17% of the sample. The sequenced material came from blood. Source of these receptors: a woman younger than 30 with Graves' hyperthyroidism.

This clonotype was counted a few times. V and J are TRBV18 and TRBJ2-2, with D hard to call. The germline V and J ends were trimmed by 2 bases and 0 bases, with 10 bases remaining between them. The germline V gene has CDR1 KGHSH and CDR2 LQKENI. The CDR3 loop spans 16 amino acids. CDR3 amino acids: CASSPIRRTNTGELFF. The DNA of the CDR3 is TGTGCCAGCTCACCAATAAGACGGACGAACACCGGGGAGCTGTTTTTT.

V and J are TRBV4-1 and TRBJ2-1, with a tentative D call TRBD2 (6 bases). The V end was cut by 6 bases, the J end by 6 bases, with 12 bases between. Per germline, CDR1 MGHRA and CDR2 YSYEKL. The length of the CDR3 is 13 residues. The CDR3: CASRELAGNEQFF. CDR3 DNA sequence: TGCGCCAGCAGGGAACTAGCAGGCAATGAGCAGTTCTTC.

This clonotype was observed at least ten times. The chain couples TRBV24-1 to TRBJ2-7, with D possibly being TRBD1 (6 bases). The germline V and J ends were trimmed by 9 bases and 6 bases, with 17 bases remaining between them. CDR1 and CDR2 (germline): KGHDR, SFDVKD. The CDR3 is 13 residues long. For the CDR3, the DNA is TGTGCCACCGGCGAGACAGGCCTCGGCGAGCAGTACTTC. Protein sequence: CATGETGLGEQYF.

The chain combines TRBV7-9 with TRBJ2-7; 8 positions match TRBD1. CDR1 and CDR2 (germline): SEHNR, FQNEAQ (reference sequence). The CDR3 spans 14 residues. Germline trimming cut 3 bases from V and 6 bases from J; bases unmatched to any gene: 7. The CDR3 loop reads CASSFFGQGGEQYF. CDR3 DNA: TGTGCCAGCAGCTTCTTCGGACAGGGTGGCGAGCAGTACTTC. Full variable domain (rest looked up from reference TRBV7-9 and TRBJ2-7): DTGVSQNPRHKITKRGQNVTFRCDPISEHNRLYWYRQTLGQGPEFLTYFQNEAQLEKSRLLSDRFSAERPKGSFSTLEIQRTEQGDSAMYLCASSFFGQGGEQYFGPGTRLTVT.

This clonotype turned up a few times. The rearrangement uses TRBV19 and TRBJ1-1; D is perhaps TRBD1 (6 bases). V gave up 3 bases and J gave up 4 bases, with 12 bases separating them. The CDR3 covers 14 residues. Germline-derived CDR1 and CDR2 are LNHDA and SQIVND (reference sequence). The CDR3 DNA is TGTGCCAGTAGTATGATGGGGGCTCGCACTGAAGCTTTCTTT. Its translation: CASSMMGARTEAFF.

This clonotype was observed at least ten times. The rearrangement joins TRBV11-2 to TRBJ2-1; D possibly corresponds to TRBD2 (5 bases). Looked up from germline, CDR1 is SGHAT and CDR2 is FQNNGV. CDR3 size: 12 residues. Trimming took 5 bases from V and 9 from J, leaving 11 bases between them. Here the CDR3 DNA reads TGTGCCAGCAGCACTCATGAGGGTGAGCAGTTCTTC. Protein: CASSTHEGEQFF.

This clonotype has a handful of counts. V gene TRBV9 combines with J gene TRBJ2-2; 8 positions agree with TRBD2. J was trimmed by 7 bases and V by 3 bases; bases with no gene match: 11. The CDR3 length is 16 residues. The germline CDR1 and CDR2 sequences are SGDLS and YYNGEE. Here the CDR3 reads CASSAGLAGVIGELFF. CDR3 DNA: TGTGCCAGCAGCGCAGGACTAGCCGGGGTTATCGGGGAGCTGTTTTTT.

This clonotype was observed at least ten times. The chain links TRBV11-3 to TRBJ1-1, with 7 bases aligning to TRBD1. The CDR3 loop spans 15 amino acids. Trimming at V came to 5 bases and at J to 5 bases, leaving 11 bases not matched to a gene. CDR1 and CDR2 from the germline V gene are SGHNT and YENEEA. CDR3 residues: CASSPRDRVGTEAFF. CDR3 DNA: TGTGCCAGCAGCCCAAGGGACAGAGTAGGAACTGAAGCTTTCTTT. The complete variable domain, with remaining parts taken from reference TRBV11-3 and TRBJ1-1, reads EAGVVQSPRYKIIEKKQPVAFWCNPISGHNTLYWYLQNLGQGPELLIRYENEEAVDDSQLPKDRFSAERLKGVDSTLKIQPAELGDSAVYLCASSPRDRVGTEAFFGQGTRLTVV.